The present entry profiles one TCR beta chain with its context. This specimen belongs to a study of T-cell reconstitution after alpha-beta-depleted transplantation in children. As it was prepared, the TCRbeta library received unique molecular identifiers. TCRdb re-derived calls from the PCR reads in MiXCR, one entry per CDR3 protein. Among just over 350,000 distinct CDR3 sequences listed, 13% were seen once. Per the germline V gene, CDR1 is SGHNT and CDR2 is YYREEE (reference sequence). CDR3 length: 16 residues. V lost 3 bases and J lost 6; bases outside the gene matches: 8. The gene calls are TRBV5-4 and TRBJ2-2, with 10 bases identical to TRBD1. Sequencing was performed on PBMCs, taken from the stem cell graft. This TCR came from a human donor who donated a stem cell graft to a child with Fanconi anemia. CDR3 in amino acids: CASSSGPTGGSGELFF. The CDR3 bases are TGTGCCAGCAGCTCCGGCCCGACAGGGGGCTCCGGGGAGCTGTTTTTT.